This T cell receptor beta chain was obtained from a study of shared clonotypes between healthy human individuals. About the study: Three plates were used per donor for CD4 naive, three for CD4 memory, two for CD8 naive and one for CD8 memory.

Clones were read by immunoSEQ multiplex PCR, and TCRdb kept only the in-frame ones, dropping some. The data show 950,000 to 1,100,000 clones, about 77% seen once. Germline CDR1 is SGHTA and CDR2 is FQGNSA. V was shortened by 3 bases and J by 2 bases, with 10 bases between the two germline ends. This CDR3 is 14 amino acids long. This clone was counted only a few times. Sequencing was done on a sample of memory CD4+ T cells sorted from blood. Described subset: CD45RA-negative fraction. The V and J genes are TRBV7-2 and TRBJ2-5; D is possibly TRBD2 (6 bases). This clonotype was sampled from a young man in good health. This chain's CDR3 is CASSFRLGQETQYF. DNA of the CDR3: TGTGCCAGCAGCTTCCGACTAGGTCAAGAGACCCAGTACTTC.